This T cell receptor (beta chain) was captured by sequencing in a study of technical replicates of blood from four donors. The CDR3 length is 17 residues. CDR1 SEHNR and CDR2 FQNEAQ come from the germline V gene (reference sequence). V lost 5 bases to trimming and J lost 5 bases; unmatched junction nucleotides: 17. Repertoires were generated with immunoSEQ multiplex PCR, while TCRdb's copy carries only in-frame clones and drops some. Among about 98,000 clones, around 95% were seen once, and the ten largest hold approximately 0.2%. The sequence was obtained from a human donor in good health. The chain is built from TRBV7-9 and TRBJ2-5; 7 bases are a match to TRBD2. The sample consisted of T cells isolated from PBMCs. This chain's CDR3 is CASSPREAGPDMETQYF. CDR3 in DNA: TGTGCCAGCAGCCCCCGGGAAGCGGGACCAGATATGGAGACCCAGTACTTC. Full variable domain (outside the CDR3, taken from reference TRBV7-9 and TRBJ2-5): DTGVSQNPRHKITKRGQNVTFRCDPISEHNRLYWYRQTLGQGPEFLTYFQNEAQLEKSRLLSDRFSAERPKGSFSTLEIQRTEQGDSAMYLCASSPREAGPDMETQYFGPGTRLLVL.